A single sample is the source of the 31 T cell receptor beta chains below, sequenced in a study of blood T cell repertoires in COVID-19. This table comes from immunoSEQ multiplex PCR, and its TCRdb copy is limited to in-frame clones, with some not included. The sample shows approximately 150,000 clones, 75% to 90% of them seen only once. Sequencing input: peripheral blood. All receptors derive from a woman aged 60-75 years with active or convalescent COVID-19.

The chain joins TRBV18 to TRBJ1-1; D is ambiguous. This CDR3 has 12 residues. Germline CDR1 is KGHSH and CDR2 is LQKENI. V gave up 1 base and J gave up 7 bases, with 7 bases separating them. CDR3 coding DNA: TGTGCCAGCTCACCACGTGGGAGTGAAGCTTTCTTT. Protein product: CASSPRGSEAFF.

This clone is a singleton in its sample. This rearrangement joins TRBV5-1 to TRBJ2-5, with unresolved D. Germline assignment: CDR1 SGHRS and CDR2 YFSETQ. CDR3 length: 16 amino acids. The V and J ends lost 0 bases and 1 base respectively, with 13 bases between them. The CDR3: CASSLGTQDFQETQYF. The CDR3 coding sequence is TGCGCCAGCAGCTTGGGTACTCAGGATTTCCAAGAGACCCAGTACTTC.

The rearrangement joins TRBV9 to TRBJ1-2; TRBD1 aligns across 7 bases. V trimming: 3 bases; J trimming: 8 bases; junction bases outside the gene matches: 7. The V gene's germline CDR1 is SGDLS and CDR2 YYNGEE. This CDR3 is built from 13 residues. CDR3 DNA: TGTGCCAGCAGCGCGACAGGGCCTATGGGCTACACCTTC. This encodes CASSATGPMGYTF.

The chain joins TRBV6-5 to TRBJ2-5, with 9 bases aligning to TRBD1. With V trimmed by 6 bases and J by 0 bases, 2 bases remained unmatched. The CDR3 length is 14 residues. The germline CDR1 and CDR2 sequences are MNHEY and SVGAGI. CDR3 residues: CASRRQGDQETQYF. DNA of the CDR3: TGTGCCAGCAGAAGACAGGGGGACCAAGAGACCCAGTACTTC.

The J gene is TRBJ2-3, the V gene TRBV19, with D perhaps matching TRBD2 (6 bases). Germline V gives CDR1 LNHDA, CDR2 SQIVND (reference sequence). The CDR3 runs 15 residues. V gave up 5 bases and J gave up 0 bases, with 12 bases separating them. The CDR3 DNA sequence: TGTGCCAGTAGTGGCGCGGGGCAGAGCACAGATACGCAGTATTTT. Translating it yields CASSGAGQSTDTQYF. The full variable domain, completed using reference TRBV19 and TRBJ2-3, is DGGITQSPKYLFRKEGQNVTLSCEQNLNHDAMYWYRQDPGQGLRLIYYSQIVNDFQKGDIAEGYSVSREKKESFPLTVTSAQKNPTAFYLCASSGAGQSTDTQYFGPGTRLTVL.

V and J are TRBV7-6 and TRBJ2-3, with D possibly being TRBD2 (6 bases). The germline V and J ends were trimmed by 3 bases and 0 bases, with 10 bases remaining between them. There are 15 residues in the CDR3. CDR1 is SGHVS, CDR2 FNYEAQ, per germline. The CDR3 loop reads CASSLTGLSTDTQYF. CDR3 in DNA: TGTGCCAGCAGCTTGACGGGACTTAGCACAGATACGCAGTATTTT.

The V and J genes are TRBV7-2 and TRBJ1-2; no clear D. The CDR3 totals 13 residues. Per the germline V gene, CDR1 is SGHTA and CDR2 is FQGNSA. V lost 6 bases and J 3 bases, leaving 11 bases between the germline ends. The CDR3 loop reads CASSRTEDYGYTF. CDR3 nucleotide sequence: TGTGCCAGCAGTCGGACGGAGGACTATGGCTACACCTTC.

The chain has TRBV18 and TRBJ2-1, with 8 bases aligning to TRBD1. This CDR3 spans 15 amino acids. Germline-derived CDR1 and CDR2 are KGHSH and LQKENI. J was trimmed by 9 bases and V by 0 bases; bases with no gene match: 7. CDR3 amino acids: CASSPPGQVFSEQFF. The CDR3 DNA is TGTGCCAGCTCACCACCGGGACAGGTCTTCAGTGAGCAGTTCTTC.

V gene TRBV18 combines with J gene TRBJ1-6, with D perhaps matching TRBD1 (5 bases). V was pared by 0 bases and J by 0 bases, with 12 bases between. Germline assignment: CDR1 KGHSH and CDR2 LQKENI. The CDR3 is 18 residues long. The CDR3 reads CASSPPLGGSSYNSPLHF. DNA of the CDR3: TGTGCCAGCTCACCACCGCTGGGGGGGAGCTCCTATAATTCACCCCTCCACTTT. The full variable domain, completed using reference TRBV18 and TRBJ1-6, is NAGVMQNPRHLVRRRGQEARLRCSPMKGHSHVYWYRQLPEEGLKFMVYLQKENIIDESGMPKERFSAEFPKEGPSILRIQQVVRGDSAAYFCASSPPLGGSSYNSPLHFGNGTRLTVT.

There are a few counts of this clone. This chain connects TRBV2 to TRBJ1-2; 8 positions match TRBD1. Per the germline V gene, CDR1 is SNHLY and CDR2 is FYNNEI. V gave up 6 bases and J gave up 4 bases; unmatched junction bases: 7. The CDR3 runs to 14 residues. CDR3 protein: CASSTGQGGYGYTF. The CDR3, as DNA: TGTGCCAGCAGCACTGGACAGGGCGGCTATGGCTACACCTTC.

The rearrangement joins TRBV28 to TRBJ1-1; no firm D call. The CDR3 totals 12 residues. The germline V and J ends were trimmed by 3 bases and 1 base, with 3 bases remaining between them. Germline V gene lookup returns CDR1 MDHEN and CDR2 SYDVKM. The CDR3 DNA is TGTGCCAGCAGTTTGAGGAACACTGAAGCTTTCTTT. It encodes CASSLRNTEAFF.

The chain couples TRBV2 to TRBJ1-6, with TRBD1 matching 10 bases. The V gene's germline CDR1 is SNHLY and CDR2 FYNNEI. CDR3 length: 17 residues. The V segment lost 6 bases and the J segment 6 bases; nucleotides outside the gene matches: 11. The CDR3 region is CASSEGGTGDGNSPLHF. The CDR3, as DNA: TGTGCCAGCAGCGAGGGCGGGACAGGGGACGGTAATTCACCCCTCCACTTT.

The chain is built from TRBV24-1 and TRBJ2-3, with D maybe TRBD1 (5 bases). The CDR3 loop spans 15 amino acids. The ends were cut back, 3 bases at V and 6 bases at J, with 15 bases in the middle. Germline V gene lookup returns CDR1 KGHDR and CDR2 SFDVKD. Here the CDR3 reads CATSDPSGLADTQYF. CDR3 bases: TGTGCCACCAGTGATCCGTCAGGGTTGGCCGATACGCAGTATTTT.

This chain joins TRBV7-9 and TRBJ1-1, with 10 bases identical to TRBD1. The germline V gene encodes CDR1 SEHNR and CDR2 FQNEAQ (reference sequence). V lost 5 bases and J lost 3; bases outside the gene matches: 9. The CDR3 loop spans 16 amino acids. The chain's CDR3 is CASSLGLGQGHTEAFF. The CDR3 DNA sequence: TGTGCCAGCAGCCTAGGGTTGGGACAGGGGCACACTGAAGCTTTCTTT.

In its sample, this clone was seen once. Compared with germline, one end of the junction differs, possibly owing to a read error. The chain has TRBV5-1 and TRBJ1-1; maybe TRBD1 (6 bases). Germline lookup yields CDR1 SGHRS and CDR2 YFSETQ. The CDR3 length is 14 residues. The CDR3 loop reads CASSTGQTNIEAFF. CDR3 in DNA: TGCGCCAGCAGCACCGGACAGACGAACATTGAAGCTTTCTTT.

The chain couples TRBV7-2 to TRBJ2-7; 7 positions match TRBD2. The CDR3 loop spans 13 amino acids. Germline CDR1 is SGHTA and CDR2 is FQGNSA. The V gene end was trimmed by 0 bases and the J gene end by 5 bases; junction bases not matched to a gene: 1. The CDR3 sequence: CASSLAGGDEQYF. The DNA for the CDR3 is TGTGCCAGCAGCTTAGCGGGGGGGGACGAGCAGTACTTC. The full variable domain, rest sourced from reference TRBV7-2 and TRBJ2-7, is GAGVSQSPSNKVTEKGKDVELRCDPISGHTALYWYRQSLGQGLEFLIYFQGNSAPDKSGLPSDRFSAERTGGSVSTLTIQRTQQEDSAVYLCASSLAGGDEQYFGPGTRLTVT.

The genes are TRBV5-4 and TRBJ2-5; 11 bases are a match to TRBD2. The germline CDR1 and CDR2 sequences are SGHNT and YYREEE (reference sequence). The CDR3 loop spans 14 amino acids. J gave up 4 bases and V 4 bases, and 3 bases lay outside the gene matches. CDR3 residues: CASSPTSGGETQYF. CDR3 coding DNA: TGTGCCAGCAGCCCAACTAGCGGGGGAGAGACCCAGTACTTC.

The gene calls are TRBV3-1 (or the pseudogene TRBV3-2) and TRBJ2-3; the match to TRBD2 covers 9 bases. The CDR3 has 17 residues. V shed 0 bases and J 5 bases; nucleotides not matched to a gene: 9. Germline V gene lookup returns CDR1 LGHDT and CDR2 YNNKEL (reference sequence). DNA for the CDR3: TGTGCCAGCAGCCAAGAAATTCGGCGGGGGGGTCTAGATACGCAGTATTTT. It is translated as CASSQEIRRGGLDTQYF.

The chain links TRBV5-8 to TRBJ1-2; no definite D call. Germline V gene lookup returns CDR1 SGHTS and CDR2 YDEGEE. The CDR3 has 16 residues. The V gene lost 1 base and the J gene lost 4 bases, with 17 bases spanning the gap. CDR3 amino acids: CASSLMGRTPSYGYTF. Written as DNA, the CDR3 is TGTGCCAGCAGCTTGATGGGGAGGACGCCAAGCTATGGCTACACCTTC.

In regard to this clone: At one end the junction does not follow the germline gene, possibly because of a read error. The CDR3 nucleotides are TGTGCCAGCAGTGGAATAGCTACCGGGACAAAGGCCTTC. Its protein product is CASSGIATGTKAF. The chain links TRBV27 to TRBJ1-2; D possibly corresponds to TRBD1 (6 bases). Germline-derived CDR1 and CDR2 are MNHEY and SMNVEV (reference sequence). This CDR3 contains 13 residues.

This clone was seen a few times. The rearrangement uses TRBV4-3 and TRBJ1-1; weak D call: TRBD1 (5 bases). The CDR3 is 16 amino acids. V shed 0 bases and J shed 5 bases, with 16 bases lying between them. CDR1 LGHNA and CDR2 YSLEER come from the germline V gene. CDR3 coding DNA: TGCGCCAGCAGCCAAGATATTCGGCAGGGAGGGACTGAAGCTTTCTTT. It yields the protein CASSQDIRQGGTEAFF.

V usage is TRBV2 and J usage is TRBJ1-4; 7 bases agree with TRBD1. J gave up 7 bases and V 8 bases, and 10 bases lay outside the gene matches. Germline V lookup: CDR1 SNHLY, CDR2 FYNNEI. CDR3 length: 14 residues. CDR3 coding DNA: TGTGCCAGCCTAGCCGGGACAGTCACTGAAAAACTGTTTTTT. Translating it yields CASLAGTVTEKLFF.

This chain connects TRBV3-1 (or the pseudogene TRBV3-2) to TRBJ2-3; TRBD1 matches at 7 bases. The V and J ends lost 2 bases and 0 bases, in that order; junction bases with no gene match: 17. CDR3 size: 20 residues. Germline V gene data show CDR1 as LGHDT and CDR2 as YNNKEL (reference sequence). The CDR3 DNA follows: TGTGCCAGCAGCCAATTACGGACAGGCTCCCCGAGATCTAGCACAGATACGCAGTATTTT. Residues: CASSQLRTGSPRSSTDTQYF.

This chain links TRBV7-9 with TRBJ1-2; D gene unclear. V lost 5 bases and J 6 bases, leaving 13 bases between the germline ends. CDR1 and CDR2 (germline): SEHNR, FQNEAQ (reference sequence). The length of the CDR3 is 13 residues. CDR3: CASSQVGSHGYTF. The CDR3 DNA follows: TGTGCCAGCAGCCAAGTCGGGTCGCATGGCTACACCTTC.

This clone was counted once. The chain links TRBV14 to TRBJ1-1; D not resolved. This CDR3 region has 15 residues. The germline V gene encodes CDR1 SGHDN and CDR2 FVKESK. Trimming pared 0 bases from V and 0 bases from J, leaving 8 bases between. The DNA for the CDR3 is TGTGCCAGCAGCCAAGACTCGAGTCTGAACACTGAAGCTTTCTTT. This gives the protein CASSQDSSLNTEAFF. Filled out from reference TRBV14 and TRBJ1-1, the complete variable domain reads EAGVTQFPSHSVIEKGQTVTLRCDPISGHDNLYWYRRVMGKEIKFLLHFVKESKQDESGMPNNRFLAERTGGTYSTLKVQPAELEDSGVYFCASSQDSSLNTEAFFGQGTRLTVV.

V and J are TRBV11-2 and TRBJ1-4; the match to TRBD1 covers 7 bases. V gave up 5 bases and J gave up 1 base; unmatched junction bases: 10. Germline V gene lookup returns CDR1 SGHAT and CDR2 FQNNGV. The CDR3 runs to 17 residues. CDR3 region: CASSPRIRTGTNEKLFF. CDR3 in DNA: TGTGCCAGCAGCCCCAGGATACGGACAGGAACTAATGAAAAACTGTTTTTT.

The chain recombines TRBV3-1 (or the pseudogene TRBV3-2) with TRBJ1-5; 7 nucleotides match TRBD1. CDR3 length: 16 amino acids. J gave up 2 bases and V 2 bases, and 6 bases lay outside the gene matches. Per germline, CDR1 LGHDT and CDR2 YNNKEL (reference sequence). The CDR3 is CASSQTTGEGNQPQHF. CDR3 nucleotides: TGTGCCAGCAGCCAAACAACAGGGGAGGGCAATCAGCCCCAGCATTTT.

V is TRBV10-3 and J is TRBJ1-6; 7 bases agree with TRBD1. Germline values: CDR1 ENHRY, CDR2 SYGVKD. This CDR3 comprises 14 residues. V was clipped by 11 bases and J by 6 bases; unmatched bases: 10. The CDR3 sequence: CASSNRGGNSPLHF. The CDR3 DNA reads as TGTGCCTCGTCGAACAGGGGTGGTAATTCACCCCTCCACTTT.

The chain links TRBV7-2 to TRBJ1-3; perhaps TRBD1 as D (5 bases). The CDR3 totals 15 residues. Trimming took off 0 bases at V and 2 bases at J, with 8 bases between the two ends. Germline V gene lookup returns CDR1 SGHTA and CDR2 FQGNSA. DNA for the CDR3: TGTGCCAGCAGCTTAGCTCCCAGGGCTGGAAACACCATATATTTT. Translated: CASSLAPRAGNTIYF. The variable domain in full, with the rest retrieved from reference TRBV7-2 and TRBJ1-3, is GAGVSQSPSNKVTEKGKDVELRCDPISGHTALYWYRQSLGQGLEFLIYFQGNSAPDKSGLPSDRFSAERTGGSVSTLTIQRTQQEDSAVYLCASSLAPRAGNTIYFGEGSWLTVV.

The chain uses TRBV7-9 and TRBJ2-1; 9 bases map to TRBD1. The CDR3 sequence is 14 residues long. Germline V CDR1 and CDR2: SEHNR, FQNEAQ (reference sequence). Unmatched junction bases numbered 7, after V lost 5 bases and J lost 8 bases. The CDR3 reads CASSQGGTGHEQFF. CDR3 coding DNA: TGTGCCAGCAGCCAAGGAGGGACAGGGCATGAGCAGTTCTTC.

The chain has TRBV7-2 and TRBJ2-5; 7 bases match TRBD1. The CDR3 loop spans 15 amino acids. Unmatched junction bases numbered 5, after V lost 3 bases and J lost 1 base. Germline V gives CDR1 SGHTA, CDR2 FQGNSA. CDR3 sequence: CASSFWGQSQETQYF. Here the CDR3 DNA reads TGTGCCAGCAGCTTTTGGGGACAGTCCCAAGAGACCCAGTACTTC.